These 24 T cell receptor beta chains share one sample of origin, sequenced in a study of cytomegalovirus exposure and HLA in healthy donors. Use of 60 Vbeta and 13 Jbeta primers characterized the PCR. TCRdb's copy holds only in-frame clones and misses some; the assay was immunoSEQ multiplex PCR. The sample has over 50,000 clones, roughly 83% seen once; the top ten hold around 1.7%. Source material: PBMCs. The receptors shown here come from a man aged 35 to 55 in good health and CMV-seronegative.

The CDR3 nucleotides are TGTGCCAGCCGCCGGGACAGGGTTACCGGGGAGCTGTTTTTT. Protein: CASRRDRVTGELFF. The chain joins TRBV6-1 to TRBJ2-2, with TRBD1 identical over 9 bases. CDR1 and CDR2 (germline): MNHNS, SASEGT. The CDR3 contains 14 residues. V dropped 8 bases and J dropped 5; count of bases not matched to a gene: 6.

The rearrangement uses TRBV11-1 and TRBJ2-7, with a weak D call TRBD2 (5 bases). V lost 0 bases and J lost 0, with 6 bases in between. The germline gives CDR1 SGHAT, CDR2 FQDESV (reference sequence). This CDR3 is built from 14 residues. The DNA of the CDR3 is TGTGCCAGCAGCTTAGCGGGGAGCTCCTACGAGCAGTACGTC. It specifies CASSLAGSSYEQYV.

V is TRBV7-2 and J is TRBJ1-2; unclear D gene. V lost 1 base to trimming and J lost 3 bases, with 9 bases between them. Germline loops: CDR1 SGHTA, CDR2 FQGNSA. The CDR3 extends over 14 amino acids. Here the CDR3 DNA reads TGTGCCAGCAGCTTAGGTTTCCGGGACTATGGCTACACCTTC. Its protein product is CASSLGFRDYGYTF.

The chain employs TRBV27 and TRBJ2-5, with 8 bases matching TRBD1. V trimming: 0 bases; J trimming: 5 bases; junction bases outside the gene matches: 2. The CDR3 has 14 residues. Germline V gives CDR1 MNHEY, CDR2 SMNVEV (reference sequence). In nucleotides, the CDR3 is TGTGCCAGCAGTTTATCCCGACAGGGGGAGACCCAGTACTTC. The encoded protein is CASSLSRQGETQYF.

The chain employs TRBV30 and TRBJ1-4, with TRBD1 identical over 9 bases. The CDR3 contains 14 residues. Looked up from germline, CDR1 is GTSNPN and CDR2 is SVGIG (reference sequence). With V trimmed by 8 bases and J by 4 bases, 8 bases remained unmatched. As DNA, the CDR3 is TGTGCCGGGGACCCGGGACAGGGTAATGAAAAACTGTTTTTT. Its translation: CAGDPGQGNEKLFF.

The sample holds a few counts of this clone. The gene calls are TRBV6-1 and TRBJ1-5, with D tentatively TRBD1 (5 bases). Germline V gene data show CDR1 as MNHNS and CDR2 as SASEGT. This CDR3 is 17 amino acids long. V lost 2 bases and J lost 4, with 18 bases in between. In DNA, the CDR3 is TGTGCCAGCAGTGAAAGACGGGACTTATTTCTTAATCAGCCCCAGCATTTT. Translated: CASSERRDLFLNQPQHF.

The chain joins TRBV19 to TRBJ2-5; 8 bases line up with TRBD1. The CDR3 is made up of 13 amino acids. J was trimmed by 7 bases and V by 4 bases; bases with no gene match: 5. Germline CDR1 LNHDA, CDR2 SQIVND (reference sequence). For the CDR3, the DNA is TGTGCCAGTAGTAGCAGGGGGCCGGGGACCCAGTACTTC. Translating gives CASSSRGPGTQYF.

V gene TRBV7-2 combines with J gene TRBJ2-5; D may be TRBD1 (5 bases). V lost 1 base, J lost 4 bases, and 10 bases lay in between. Germline V gene data show CDR1 as SGHTA and CDR2 as FQGNSA. The CDR3 sequence is 14 residues long. CDR3 nucleotide sequence: TGTGCCAGCAGCTTAGATAGGGGCGGAGAGACCCAGTACTTC. This encodes CASSLDRGGETQYF.

The V call is TRBV11-2, the J call TRBJ2-7; TRBD1 aligns across 8 bases. Trimming removed 3 bases from V and 2 bases from J; junction bases left unmatched: 6. The CDR3 runs 15 residues. The germline CDR1 and CDR2 sequences are SGHAT and FQNNGV. DNA of the CDR3: TGTGCCAGCAGCTTGGATGGGACAGGAGCCTACGAGCAGTACGTC. It encodes CASSLDGTGAYEQYV.

The V call is TRBV30, the J call TRBJ1-6; TRBD1 aligns across 7 bases. Germline V gene sequence: CDR1 GTSNPN, CDR2 SVGIG (reference sequence). The CDR3 spans 16 residues. The trim removed 4 bases at V and 4 bases at J, leaving 10 bases unmatched. CDR3 nucleotides: TGTGCCTGGACCATCGGGACAGAATTGTATAATTCACCCCTCCACTTT. This sequence encodes CAWTIGTELYNSPLHF.

On this clone: An end of the junction differs from the germline gene, which may be a read error. This chain links TRBV11-2 with TRBJ2-3; TRBD1 agrees at 8 bases. The CDR3 consists of 11 residues. Germline CDR1 SGHAT, CDR2 FQNNGV. The DNA for the CDR3 is TGTGCCAGCAGCCTAAGGACAGGGAGGACCTTT. Protein: CASSLRTGRTF.

The chain's CDR3 is CAISSGGVRETQYF. The CDR3 DNA sequence: TGTGCCATCTCTAGCGGGGGGGTTCGGGAGACCCAGTACTTC. The V gene is TRBV6-1, the J gene TRBJ2-5; 12 bases agree with TRBD2. Trimming removed 10 bases from V and 5 bases from J; junction bases left unmatched: 8. Per the germline V gene, CDR1 is MNHNS and CDR2 is SASEGT. The CDR3 is 14 amino acids.

J is TRBJ1-6 and V is TRBV5-1, with TRBD1 matching over 8 bases. Per germline, CDR1 SGHRS and CDR2 YFSETQ. This CDR3 spans 14 amino acids. V trimming: 4 bases; J trimming: 7 bases; junction bases outside the gene matches: 4. The CDR3 bases are TGCGCCAGCAGCGACGGGACAGGCAATTCACCCCTCCACTTT. Translating it yields CASSDGTGNSPLHF.

The table lists this clone with a count of one. The CDR3: CASSSGTVTYNEQFF. The CDR3 DNA is TGTGCCAGCAGCTCCGGGACAGTAACCTACAATGAGCAGTTCTTC. V usage is TRBV5-4 and J usage is TRBJ2-1, with TRBD1 matching 7 bases. This CDR3 spans 15 amino acids. CDR1 is SGHNT and CDR2 is YYREEE in the germline V gene (reference sequence). V trimming: 3 bases; J trimming: 2 bases; junction bases outside the gene matches: 5.

The J gene is TRBJ2-5, the V gene TRBV7-6; no firm D call. Germline V gives CDR1 SGHVS, CDR2 FNYEAQ. The CDR3 contains 15 residues. The V gene lost 5 bases and the J gene lost 4 bases, with 17 bases spanning the gap. CDR3 in DNA: TGTGCCAGCAGCACCCGAGTCCCGAGAGGAGAGACCCAGTACTTC. It codes for CASSTRVPRGETQYF. Drawing the rest from reference TRBV7-6 and TRBJ2-5, the complete variable domain is GAGVSQSPRYKVTKRGQDVALRCDPISGHVSLYWYRQALGQGPEFLTYFNYEAQQDKSGLPNDRFSAERPEGSISTLTIQRTEQRDSAMYRCASSTRVPRGETQYFGPGTRLLVL.

The chain joins TRBV7-2 to TRBJ1-6; D is perhaps TRBD1 (6 bases). CDR3 length: 15 residues. The germline V gene encodes CDR1 SGHTA and CDR2 FQGNSA. V lost 4 bases and J 7 bases, leaving 14 bases between the germline ends. CDR3 protein: CASSSFRDINSPLHF. The CDR3 DNA reads TGTGCCAGCAGCTCTTTCCGGGACATAAATTCACCCCTCCACTTT.

The chain employs TRBV30 and TRBJ2-7, with a possible D match to TRBD2 (6 bases). V was clipped by 4 bases and J by 4 bases, with 8 bases between them. Germline CDR1 reads GTSNPN; CDR2 reads SVGIG (reference sequence). CDR3 length: 11 amino acids. CDR3 nucleotide sequence: TGTGCCTGGAATAGCGGTTACGAGCAGTACTTC. It codes for CAWNSGYEQYF.

For this clone: The junction does not match germline at one end; this may be a read error. The chain has TRBV30 and TRBJ1-5; the D is unclear. CDR1 is GTSNPN, CDR2 SVGIG, per germline (reference sequence). This CDR3 comprises 13 residues. CDR3 in DNA: TGTGCCTGGAGTGCCCTTACAGATCAACCCCAGCATTTT. Encoded protein: CAWSALTDQPQHF.

The chain joins TRBV7-8 to TRBJ1-1; TRBD1 agrees at 7 bases. The CDR3 totals 17 residues. The V gene's germline CDR1 is SGHVS and CDR2 FQNEAQ. V gave up 5 bases and J gave up 5 bases; unmatched junction bases: 17. The chain's CDR3 is CASSQTRGGRRGTEAFF. CDR3 sequence (DNA): TGTGCCAGCAGCCAAACCCGGGGGGGGCGCAGGGGGACTGAAGCTTTCTTT. Looking up the rest from reference TRBV7-8 and TRBJ1-1 gives the full variable domain: GAGVSQSPRYKVAKRGQDVALRCDPISGHVSLFWYQQALGQGPEFLTYFQNEAQLDKSGLPSDRFFAERPEGSVSTLKIQRTQQEDSAVYLCASSQTRGGRRGTEAFFGQGTRLTVV.

V usage is TRBV13 and J usage is TRBJ2-3; 9 nucleotides agree with TRBD2. The CDR3 is 15 residues long. Germline values: CDR1 PRHDT, CDR2 FYEKMQ (reference sequence). The ends lost 4 bases at V and 1 base at J; junction bases unmatched: 3. The CDR3 loop reads CASSSRTSGTDTQYF. The CDR3 region has the DNA TGTGCCAGCAGCTCCAGGACTAGCGGCACAGATACGCAGTATTTT.

This chain links TRBV7-9 with TRBJ2-1; 12 positions match TRBD2. The CDR3 contains 17 residues. The V gene's germline CDR1 is SEHNR and CDR2 FQNEAQ (reference sequence). J gave up 5 bases and V 2 bases, and 7 bases lay outside the gene matches. CDR3 sequence reads: CASSLPRLAGANNEQFF. CDR3 sequence (DNA): TGTGCCAGCAGCTTACCGAGACTAGCGGGGGCCAACAATGAGCAGTTCTTC.

As regards this clone: Its ends do not fully match the called genes, so a read error is possible. V gene TRBV6-1 combines with J gene TRBJ1-2; D is possibly TRBD1 (6 bases). This CDR3 has 18 residues. Germline loops: CDR1 MNHNS, CDR2 SASEGT. CDR3 in DNA: TGTGCCAGCAGTAAAGCCCTAACCGGGACACCAAAGGACTATGGCTACACCTTC. Protein sequence: CASSKALTGTPKDYGYTF.

The chain uses TRBV19 and TRBJ2-3; 8 bases are a match to TRBD2. The CDR3 runs to 15 residues. Germline CDR1 and CDR2: LNHDA and SQIVND (reference sequence). J was trimmed by 0 bases and V by 6 bases; bases with no gene match: 5. CDR3 DNA: TGTGCCAGTAGCGCACTAGCGGCCAGCACAGATACGCAGTATTTT. Its protein is CASSALAASTDTQYF.

The chain is built from TRBV6-1 and TRBJ1-5; tentatively, D is TRBD1 (6 bases). This CDR3 has 14 residues. CDR1 is MNHNS and CDR2 is SASEGT in the germline V gene. Trimming pared 1 base from V and 5 bases from J, leaving 9 bases between. CDR3 sequence reads: CASSEGAGDQPQHF. The CDR3 DNA reads TGTGCCAGCAGTGAAGGGGCAGGGGATCAGCCCCAGCATTTT.